This T cell receptor beta chain derives from a study of shared clonotypes between healthy human individuals. Study in general: Two women and a few men aged 18 to 49 made up the donors. Study-level results: A generally larger estimated richness was seen in naive subsets than in memory subsets. About 5% of naive CD4 clonotypes were shared across four donors.

Comments on this clone: Its antigen is currently unknown.

It was CD45RO-negative cells, positively selected for CCR7, that made up naive CD8 cells, with terminally differentiated effector memory CD45RA+ cells excluded. In the authors' methods: Junction-only sequences produced by ImmunoSEQ had no quality scores, so filtering differed. TCRdb's copy holds only in-frame clones and misses some; the assay was immunoSEQ multiplex PCR. The DNA was the basis for D and trimming; V, J and clone size are from that table. The sample has about 2 million clones, approximately 94% seen once. Trimming shortened V by 0 bases and J by 14 bases, and 17 bases separated the two germline ends. The length of the CDR3 is 13 residues. Germline-derived CDR1 and CDR2 are SGDLS and YYNGEE.

The chain links TRBV9 to TRBJ1-2, with D tentatively TRBD1 (6 bases). This receptor was taken from a young man in good health. Sequenced: naive CD8+ T cells sorted from blood. The CDR3 DNA reads as TGTGCCAGCAGCGTAGGAGAGGTAGGGGACACGACCTTC. This gives the protein CASSVGEVGDTTF. The variable domain in full, with the rest retrieved from reference TRBV9 and TRBJ1-2, is DSGVTQTPKHLITATGQRVTLRCSPRSGDLSVYWYQQSLDQGLQFLIQYYNGEERAKGNILERFSAQQFPDLHSELNLSSLELGDSALYFCASSVGEVGDTTFGSGTRLTVV.